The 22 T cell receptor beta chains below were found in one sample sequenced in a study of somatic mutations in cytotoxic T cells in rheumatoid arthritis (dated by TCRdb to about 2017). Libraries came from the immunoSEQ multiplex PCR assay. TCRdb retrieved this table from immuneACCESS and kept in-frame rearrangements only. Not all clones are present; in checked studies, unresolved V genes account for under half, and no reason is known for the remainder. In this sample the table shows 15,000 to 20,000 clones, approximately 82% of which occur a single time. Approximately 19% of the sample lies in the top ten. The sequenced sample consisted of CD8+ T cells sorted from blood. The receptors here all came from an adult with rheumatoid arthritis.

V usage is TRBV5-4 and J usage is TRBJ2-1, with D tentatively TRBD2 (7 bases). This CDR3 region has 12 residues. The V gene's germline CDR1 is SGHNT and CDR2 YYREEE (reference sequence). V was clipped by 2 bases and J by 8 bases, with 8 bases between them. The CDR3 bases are TGTGCCAGCAGCTTCGGGGGGCATGAGCAGTTCTTC. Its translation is CASSFGGHEQFF.

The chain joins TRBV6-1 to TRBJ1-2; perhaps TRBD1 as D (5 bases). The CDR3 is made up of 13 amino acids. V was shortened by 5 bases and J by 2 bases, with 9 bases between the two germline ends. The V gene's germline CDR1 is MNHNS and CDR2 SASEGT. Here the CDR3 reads CASSSWTNYGYTF. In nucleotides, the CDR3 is TGTGCCAGCAGTAGCTGGACAAACTATGGCTACACCTTC.

This CDR3 reads CSAAGVGYEQYF. In DNA form, the CDR3 reads TGCAGCGCCGCGGGGGTCGGCTACGAGCAGTACTTC. The chain is built from TRBV29-1 and TRBJ2-7, with 7 bases identical to TRBD2. The CDR3 length is 12 residues. V lost 7 bases, J lost 3 bases, and 6 bases stayed unmatched. Per the germline V gene, CDR1 is SQVTM and CDR2 is ANQGSEA.

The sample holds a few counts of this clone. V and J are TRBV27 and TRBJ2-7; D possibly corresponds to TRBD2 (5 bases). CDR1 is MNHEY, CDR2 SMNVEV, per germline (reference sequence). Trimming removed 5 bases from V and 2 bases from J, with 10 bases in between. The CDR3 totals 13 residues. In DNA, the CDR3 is TGTGCCAGCAGTCCGGGATTAGCCTACGAGCAGTACTTC. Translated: CASSPGLAYEQYF.

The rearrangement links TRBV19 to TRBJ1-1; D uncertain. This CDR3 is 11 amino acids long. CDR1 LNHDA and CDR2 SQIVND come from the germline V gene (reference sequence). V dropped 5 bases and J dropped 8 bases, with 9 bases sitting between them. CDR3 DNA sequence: TGTGCCAGTAGTTCAGCCCCGGAAGCTTTCTTT. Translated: CASSSAPEAFF.

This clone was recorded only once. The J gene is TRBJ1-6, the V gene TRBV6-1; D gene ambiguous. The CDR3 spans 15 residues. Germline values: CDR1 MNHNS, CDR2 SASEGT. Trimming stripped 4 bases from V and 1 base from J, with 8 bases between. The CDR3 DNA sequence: TGTGCCAGCAGTGGACAAGGATCCTATAATTCACCCCTCCACTTT. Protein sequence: CASSGQGSYNSPLHF.

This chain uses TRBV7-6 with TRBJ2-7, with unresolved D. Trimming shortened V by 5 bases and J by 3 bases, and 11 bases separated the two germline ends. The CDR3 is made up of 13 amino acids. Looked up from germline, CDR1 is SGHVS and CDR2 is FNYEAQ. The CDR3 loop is CASSPWSGYEQYF. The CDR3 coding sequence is TGTGCCAGCAGCCCTTGGAGTGGCTACGAGCAGTACTTC.

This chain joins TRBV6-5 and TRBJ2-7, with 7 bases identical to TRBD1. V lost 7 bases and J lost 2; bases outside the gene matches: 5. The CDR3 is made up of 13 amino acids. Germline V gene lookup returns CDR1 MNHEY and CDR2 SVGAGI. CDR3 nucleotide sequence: TGTGCCAGCAAGACGGACAGGCCCTACGAGCAGTACTTC. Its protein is CASKTDRPYEQYF.

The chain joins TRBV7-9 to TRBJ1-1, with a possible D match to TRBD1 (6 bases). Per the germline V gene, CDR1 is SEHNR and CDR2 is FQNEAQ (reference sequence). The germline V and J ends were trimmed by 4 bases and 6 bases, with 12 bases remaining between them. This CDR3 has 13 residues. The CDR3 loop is CASSSHEGAEAFF. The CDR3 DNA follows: TGTGCCAGCAGCTCCCATGAGGGGGCTGAAGCTTTCTTT.

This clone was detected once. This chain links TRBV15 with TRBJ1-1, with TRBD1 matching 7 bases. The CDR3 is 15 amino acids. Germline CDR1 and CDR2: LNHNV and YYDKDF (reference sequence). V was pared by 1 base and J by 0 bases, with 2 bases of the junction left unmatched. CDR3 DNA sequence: TGTGCCACCAGCAGAGGGACAGGTATGAACACTGAAGCTTTCTTT. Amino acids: CATSRGTGMNTEAFF.

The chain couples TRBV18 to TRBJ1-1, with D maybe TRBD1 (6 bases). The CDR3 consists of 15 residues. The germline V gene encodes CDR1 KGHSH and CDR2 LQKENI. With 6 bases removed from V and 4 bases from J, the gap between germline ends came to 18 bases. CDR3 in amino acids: CASSRDGGGFTEAFF. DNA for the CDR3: TGTGCCAGCTCCCGTGATGGAGGGGGGTTCACTGAAGCTTTCTTT.

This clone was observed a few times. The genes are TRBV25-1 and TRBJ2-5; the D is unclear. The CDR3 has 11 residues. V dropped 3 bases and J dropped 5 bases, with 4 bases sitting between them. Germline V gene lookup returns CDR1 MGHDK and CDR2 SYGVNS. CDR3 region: CASSDYETQYF. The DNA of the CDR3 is TGTGCCAGCAGTGATTATGAGACCCAGTACTTC.

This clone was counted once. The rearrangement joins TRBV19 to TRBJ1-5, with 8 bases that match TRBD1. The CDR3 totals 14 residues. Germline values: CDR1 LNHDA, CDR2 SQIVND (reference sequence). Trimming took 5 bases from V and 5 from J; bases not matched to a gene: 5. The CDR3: CASSVAGGYQPQHF. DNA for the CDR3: TGTGCCAGTAGTGTCGCAGGGGGCTATCAGCCCCAGCATTTT.

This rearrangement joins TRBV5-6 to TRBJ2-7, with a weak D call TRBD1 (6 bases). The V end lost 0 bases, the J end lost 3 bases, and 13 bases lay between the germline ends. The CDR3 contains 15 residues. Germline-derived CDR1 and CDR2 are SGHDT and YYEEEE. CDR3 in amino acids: CASSLGPGHNYEQYF. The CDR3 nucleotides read TGTGCCAGCAGCTTGGGTCCGGGACACAACTACGAGCAGTACTTC. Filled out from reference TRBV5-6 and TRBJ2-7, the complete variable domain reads DAGVTQSPTHLIKTRGQQVTLRCSPKSGHDTVSWYQQALGQGPQFIFQYYEEEERQRGNFPDRFSGHQFPNYSSELNVNALLLGDSALYLCASSLGPGHNYEQYFGPGTRLTVT.

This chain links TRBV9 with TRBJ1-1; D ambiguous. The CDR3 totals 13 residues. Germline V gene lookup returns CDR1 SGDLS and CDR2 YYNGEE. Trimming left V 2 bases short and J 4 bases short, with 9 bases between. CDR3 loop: CASSVSGGTEAFF. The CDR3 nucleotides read TGTGCCAGCAGCGTTTCGGGAGGCACTGAAGCTTTCTTT.

The CDR3 region is CASRKTRGIDGYNEQFF. The CDR3 region has the DNA TGTGCCAGCAGAAAGACCCGGGGCATCGACGGCTACAATGAGCAGTTCTTC. The chain employs TRBV11-1 and TRBJ2-1, with D possibly called TRBD1 or TRBD2 (5 bases each). Trimming cost V 6 bases and J 3 bases, with 21 bases left between them. This CDR3 comprises 17 residues. Germline-derived CDR1 and CDR2 are SGHAT and FQDESV (reference sequence).

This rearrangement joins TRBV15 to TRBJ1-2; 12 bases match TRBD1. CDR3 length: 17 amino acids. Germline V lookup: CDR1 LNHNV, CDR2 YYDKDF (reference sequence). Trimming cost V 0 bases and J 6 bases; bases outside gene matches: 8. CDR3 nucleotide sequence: TGTGCCACCAGCAGAGATTGGGGGACAGGGGGCGCGGATGGCTACACCTTC. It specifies CATSRDWGTGGADGYTF.

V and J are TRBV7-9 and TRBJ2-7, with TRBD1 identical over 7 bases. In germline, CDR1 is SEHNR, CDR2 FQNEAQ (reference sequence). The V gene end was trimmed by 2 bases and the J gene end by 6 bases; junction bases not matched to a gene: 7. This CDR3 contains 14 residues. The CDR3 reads CASSLNDRAGEQYF. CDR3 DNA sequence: TGTGCCAGCAGCTTAAACGACAGGGCGGGCGAGCAGTACTTC.

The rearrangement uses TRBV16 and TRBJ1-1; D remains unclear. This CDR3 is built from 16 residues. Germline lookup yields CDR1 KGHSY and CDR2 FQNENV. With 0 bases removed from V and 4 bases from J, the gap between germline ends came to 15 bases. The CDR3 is CASSQSPDSYPTEAFF. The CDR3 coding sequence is TGTGCCAGCAGCCAATCTCCGGACTCCTACCCCACTGAAGCTTTCTTT.

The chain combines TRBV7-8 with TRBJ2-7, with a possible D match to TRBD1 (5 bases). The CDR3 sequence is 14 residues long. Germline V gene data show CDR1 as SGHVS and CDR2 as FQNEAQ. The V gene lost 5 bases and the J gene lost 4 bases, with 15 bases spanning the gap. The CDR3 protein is CASSLGWQGYEQYF. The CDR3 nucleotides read TGTGCCAGCAGCCTGGGTTGGCAGGGTTACGAGCAGTACTTC.

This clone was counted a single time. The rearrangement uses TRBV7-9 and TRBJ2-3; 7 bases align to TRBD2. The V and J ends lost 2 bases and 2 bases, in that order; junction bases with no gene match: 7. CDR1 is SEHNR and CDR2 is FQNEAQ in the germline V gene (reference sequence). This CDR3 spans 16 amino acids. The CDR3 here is CASSLRASGDTDTQYF. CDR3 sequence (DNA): TGTGCCAGCAGCTTAAGGGCTAGCGGTGACACAGATACGCAGTATTTT.

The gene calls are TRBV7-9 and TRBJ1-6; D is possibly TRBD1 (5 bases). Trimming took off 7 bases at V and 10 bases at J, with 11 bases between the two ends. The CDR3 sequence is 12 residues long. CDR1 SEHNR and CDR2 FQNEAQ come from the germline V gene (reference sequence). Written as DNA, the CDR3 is TGTGCCAGCAACTATGGGGGATCACCCCTCCACTTT. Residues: CASNYGGSPLHF.